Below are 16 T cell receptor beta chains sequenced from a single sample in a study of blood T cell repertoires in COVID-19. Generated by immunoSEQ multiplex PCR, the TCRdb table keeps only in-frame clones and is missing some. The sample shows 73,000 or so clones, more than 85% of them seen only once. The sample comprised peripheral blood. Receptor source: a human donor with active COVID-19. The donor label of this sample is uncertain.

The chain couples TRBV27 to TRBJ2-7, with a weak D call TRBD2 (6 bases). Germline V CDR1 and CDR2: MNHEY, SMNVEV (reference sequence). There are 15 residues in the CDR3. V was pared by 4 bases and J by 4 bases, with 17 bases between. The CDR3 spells CASSSPGLLSYEQYF. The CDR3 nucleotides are TGTGCCAGCAGTTCTCCGGGACTCTTATCTTACGAGCAGTACTTC.

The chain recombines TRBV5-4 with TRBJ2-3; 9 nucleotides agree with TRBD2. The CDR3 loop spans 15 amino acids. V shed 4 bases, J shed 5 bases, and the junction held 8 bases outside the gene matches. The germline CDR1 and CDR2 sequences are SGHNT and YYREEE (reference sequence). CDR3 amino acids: CASSPAGGRGDTQYF. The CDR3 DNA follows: TGTGCCAGCAGCCCAGCGGGAGGCCGGGGAGATACGCAGTATTTT.

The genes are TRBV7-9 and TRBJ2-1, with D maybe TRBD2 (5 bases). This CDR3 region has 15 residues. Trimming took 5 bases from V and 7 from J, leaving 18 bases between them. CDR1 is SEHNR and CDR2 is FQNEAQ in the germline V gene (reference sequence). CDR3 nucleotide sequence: TGTGCCAGCAGCCACCCGAACACTAGATTTAATGAGCAGTTCTTC. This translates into CASSHPNTRFNEQFF.

CDR3 protein: CASSQVRLGADTQYF. In DNA form, the CDR3 reads TGCGCCAGCAGCCAAGTCAGACTAGGCGCAGATACGCAGTATTTT. The chain couples TRBV4-1 to TRBJ2-3; possibly TRBD2 for D (6 bases). CDR1 is MGHRA, CDR2 YSYEKL, per germline. V lost 1 base, J lost 4 bases, and 12 bases lay in between. The CDR3 spans 15 residues.

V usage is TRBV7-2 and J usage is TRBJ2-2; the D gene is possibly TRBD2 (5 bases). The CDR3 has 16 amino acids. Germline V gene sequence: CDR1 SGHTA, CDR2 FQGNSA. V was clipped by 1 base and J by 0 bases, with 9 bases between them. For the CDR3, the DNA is TGTGCCAGCAGCTTAGGATCGGGGTCGAACACCGGGGAGCTGTTTTTT. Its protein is CASSLGSGSNTGELFF.

CDR3 nucleotides: TGTGCCAGCAGCCAAGGGTTTACCGGGACTAGCGGGCTACGGGAAGAGACCCAGTACTTC. Its translation is CASSQGFTGTSGLREETQYF. V and J are TRBV4-2 and TRBJ2-5, with 12 bases that match TRBD2. Trimming took 1 base from V and 3 from J; bases not matched to a gene: 15. The CDR3 contains 20 residues. Germline lookup yields CDR1 LGHNA and CDR2 YNFKEQ.

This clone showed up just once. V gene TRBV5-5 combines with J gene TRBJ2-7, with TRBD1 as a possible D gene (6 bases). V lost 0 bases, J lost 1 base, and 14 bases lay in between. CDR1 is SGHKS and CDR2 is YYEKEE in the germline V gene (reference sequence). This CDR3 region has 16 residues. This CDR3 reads CASSLALAGVSYEQYF. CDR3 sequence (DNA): TGTGCCAGCAGCTTGGCCCTGGCAGGGGTTTCCTACGAGCAGTACTTC.

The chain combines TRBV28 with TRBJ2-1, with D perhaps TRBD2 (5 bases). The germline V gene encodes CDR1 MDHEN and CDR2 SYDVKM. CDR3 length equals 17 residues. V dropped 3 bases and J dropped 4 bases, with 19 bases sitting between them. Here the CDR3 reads CASSFRVSLREYNEQFF. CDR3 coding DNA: TGTGCCAGCAGTTTTCGGGTGAGCTTGAGGGAATACAATGAGCAGTTCTTC. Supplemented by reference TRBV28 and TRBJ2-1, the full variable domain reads DVKVTQSSRYLVKRTGEKVFLECVQDMDHENMFWYRQDPGLGLRLIYFSYDVKMKEKGDIPEGYSVSREKKERFSLILESASTNQTSMYLCASSFRVSLREYNEQFFGPGTRLTVL.

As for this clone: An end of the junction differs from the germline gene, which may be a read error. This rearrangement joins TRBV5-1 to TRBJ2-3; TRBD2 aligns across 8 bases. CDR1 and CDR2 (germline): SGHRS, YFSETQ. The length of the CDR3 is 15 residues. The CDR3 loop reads CASTLGGLAGDTQYF. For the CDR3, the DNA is TGCGCCAGCACCTTGGGTGGTCTAGCGGGAGATACGCAGTATTTT.

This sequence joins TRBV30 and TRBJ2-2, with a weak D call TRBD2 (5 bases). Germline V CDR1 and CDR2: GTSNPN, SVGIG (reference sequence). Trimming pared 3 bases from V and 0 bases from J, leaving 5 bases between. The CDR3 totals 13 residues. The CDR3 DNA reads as TGTGCCTGGAGGAGGGCGAACACCGGGGAGCTGTTTTTT. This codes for CAWRRANTGELFF.

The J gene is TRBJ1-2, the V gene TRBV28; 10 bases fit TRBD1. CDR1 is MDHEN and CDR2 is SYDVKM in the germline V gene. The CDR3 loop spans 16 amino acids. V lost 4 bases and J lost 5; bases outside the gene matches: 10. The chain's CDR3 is CASSSRDRGSSYGYTF. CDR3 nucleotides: TGTGCCAGCAGTTCTCGGGACAGGGGATCGTCTTATGGCTACACCTTC.

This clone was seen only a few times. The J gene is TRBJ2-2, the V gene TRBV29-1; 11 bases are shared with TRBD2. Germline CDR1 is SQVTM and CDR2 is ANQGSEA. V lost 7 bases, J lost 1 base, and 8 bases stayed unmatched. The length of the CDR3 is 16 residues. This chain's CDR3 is CSGYTGTSGNTGELFF. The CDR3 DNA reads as TGCAGCGGATACACCGGGACTAGCGGGAACACCGGGGAGCTGTTTTTT.

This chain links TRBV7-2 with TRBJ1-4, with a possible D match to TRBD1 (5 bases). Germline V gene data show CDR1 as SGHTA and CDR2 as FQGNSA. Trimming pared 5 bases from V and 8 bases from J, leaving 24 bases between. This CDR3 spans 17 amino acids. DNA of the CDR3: TGTGCCAGCAGCCCCAGGGCCCTTAGGGGAAAGGCCGAAAAACTGTTTTTT. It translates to CASSPRALRGKAEKLFF.

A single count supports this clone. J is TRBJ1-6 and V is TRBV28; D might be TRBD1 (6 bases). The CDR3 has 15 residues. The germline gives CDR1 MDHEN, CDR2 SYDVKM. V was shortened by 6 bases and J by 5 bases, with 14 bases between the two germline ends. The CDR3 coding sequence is TGTGCCAGCAGAGCCGGGGGGGCCGATAATTCACCCCTCCACTTT. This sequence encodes CASRAGGADNSPLHF.

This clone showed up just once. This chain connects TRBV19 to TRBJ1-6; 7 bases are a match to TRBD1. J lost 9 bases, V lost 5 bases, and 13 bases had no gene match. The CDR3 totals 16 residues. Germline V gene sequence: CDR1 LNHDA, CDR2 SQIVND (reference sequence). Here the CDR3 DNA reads TGTGCCAGTAGTTCAACCGGGACGCCAGGGGGTTCACCCCTCCACTTT. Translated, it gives CASSSTGTPGGSPLHF.

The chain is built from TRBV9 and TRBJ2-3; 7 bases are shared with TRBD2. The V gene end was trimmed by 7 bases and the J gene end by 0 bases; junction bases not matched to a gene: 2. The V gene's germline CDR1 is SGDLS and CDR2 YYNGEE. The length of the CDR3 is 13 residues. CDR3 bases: TGTGCCAGCGCGGGAGCCAGCACAGATACGCAGTATTTT. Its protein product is CASAGASTDTQYF. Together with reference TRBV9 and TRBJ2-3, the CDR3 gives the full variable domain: DSGVTQTPKHLITATGQRVTLRCSPRSGDLSVYWYQQSLDQGLQFLIQYYNGEERAKGNILERFSAQQFPDLHSELNLSSLELGDSALYFCASAGASTDTQYFGPGTRLTVL.